The following is a T cell receptor beta chain sequence with its context. The clone's antigen remains unknown. No quality values exist for individual bases; no much larger clone is one base distant. The sample is drawn from a study of cytomegalovirus exposure and HLA in healthy donors (dated by TCRdb to 2015 to 2018). Regarding the study in general: According to a later analysis, one platform produced both the roughly 120 validation repertoires and the 666 repertoires of the first cohort. The aim of the study was to test whether cataloging public T cell receptors could identify signatures of past pathogen exposure. In addition to the first cohort of 500 to 850 subjects, a separate validation cohort of 100 to 150 different subjects was used. The study combined high-throughput TCR immunosequencing, statistical association of individual TCRs with disease status, and machine learning to predict cytomegalovirus infection status. Study-level results and caveats: All 120 or so repertoires were used to score co-occurrence in the validation cohort in a later analysis, because that analysis had no HLA typing for the cohort. A total of 150 or so TCR beta chains were listed by the study as associated with cytomegalovirus. In vitro tests confirmed that a few of the cytomegalovirus-associated TCR beta chains recognize cytomegalovirus antigens. The classifier was reported to diagnose cytomegalovirus status with high specificity and sensitivity in both the original cohort and the validation cohort. The authors suggested that the approach could potentially be extended to other disease states and immunological phenotypes. While some public TCRs were present in many individuals, most TCR sequences turned up only very rarely across donors. A later analysis found that TCRs clustered in the first cohort also tended to co-occur in the roughly 110 validation repertoires, with more than 90% of cluster scores above 0.

From the germline V gene, CDR1 is MNHNS and CDR2 is SASEGT. Including cysteine and phenylalanine, the CDR3 has 14 amino acids. Kept here is only the CDR3 DNA, which spans 42 bases and is read in frame from base 1. The V and J ends are trimmed by 7 bases and 1 base, leaving 13 bases between them. Receptor libraries were prepared by the immunoSEQ multiplex PCR assay. On the authors' methods: A statistical classification framework was built to diagnose cytomegalovirus status from the catalog of TCR beta chain sequences. TCRdb limited this immuneACCESS table to in-frame rearrangements with V and J called. A share of clones is missing; checked studies link under half to unresolved V genes, and the rest is unexplained. V and J calls and clone size are as listed in that table; D and trimming were resolved from the DNA. The sample contains some 210,000 clones, approximately 87% of them found a single time. The ten largest make up roughly 5.5% of the sample.

The donors belonged to the validation cohort of 120 subjects, which was separate from the roughly 700-subject first cohort. This TCR was recovered from a young woman in good health and CMV-seronegative. This chain is built from TRBV6-1 and TRBJ1-1, with TRBD1 perhaps the D gene, on 6 matching bases. The sequenced sample consisted of PBMCs. The CDR3 sequence is CASNTGTANTEAFF. The bases are TGTGCCAGCAACACAGGGACGGCGAACACTGAAGCTTTCTTT.